This T cell receptor beta chain was documented in a study of control samples from healthy donors and cancer patients. TCRdb's copy holds only in-frame clones and misses some; the assay was immunoSEQ multiplex PCR. The sample lists roughly 14,000 clones; roughly 80% were seen once. Deletions cut 4 bases from V and 4 bases from J, with 13 bases between. Germline V gene sequence: CDR1 SNHLY, CDR2 FYNNEI. This CDR3 comprises 14 residues. The receptor's source is a female donor with lung cancer. The chain couples TRBV2 to TRBJ1-2; D unclear. The specimen sequenced was formalin-fixed, paraffin-embedded tissue. The CDR3 region is CASSGLELLYGYTF. The CDR3 DNA is TGTGCCAGCAGTGGGTTGGAGCTTCTCTATGGCTACACCTTC.